The present T cell receptor (beta chain) was sequenced within a study of identical twins. Study results and caveats: Twin sharing of out-of-frame TCR alpha was underestimated by models in monozygotic pairs.

The V and J ends lost 5 bases and 3 bases, in that order; junction bases with no gene match: 3. This CDR3 spans 15 amino acids. CDR1 and CDR2 (germline): LNHDA, SQIVND (reference sequence). About this clonotype itself: The antigen remains unidentified.

TCRdb analysed the 5' RACE reads with MiXCR anew, one entry per CDR3 protein. The repertoire holds hundreds of thousands of distinct CDR3 sequences, with about 8.3% as singletons. The data were also submitted as part of a second study, on yellow fever vaccine responses in identical twins. That work states: Twins' vaccine T cell responses reportedly seemed partly convergent and partly personalized.

The J gene is TRBJ2-1, the V gene TRBV19; 11 bases fit TRBD2. The TCR comes from a woman aged 18-29 years in good health. Source material: memory (CD45RO+) T cells sorted from blood. The DNA for the CDR3 is TGTGCCAGTAGTTCGACTAGCGGGAACTACAATGAGCAGTTCTTC. Its protein is CASSSTSGNYNEQFF.